The next 8 T cell receptor beta chains were all read from a single sample in a study of early T cells in non-severe SARS-CoV-2 infection. Each CDR3 protein gets one entry after TCRdb re-called the 5' RACE reads with MiXCR. In the table there are roughly 120,000 distinct CDR3 sequences, 10% to 15% of which are singletons. Sample: whole blood, taken at baseline. The receptors shown here come from an adult who was a healthcare worker with PCR-confirmed SARS-CoV-2 infection or an uninfected control (not recorded which).

The chain combines TRBV7-9 with TRBJ1-5; 7 bases map to TRBD1. V was pared by 1 base and J by 0 bases, with 6 bases of the junction left unmatched. The CDR3 consists of 17 residues. Germline-derived CDR1 and CDR2 are SEHNR and FQNEAQ (reference sequence). The CDR3 is CASSLVGRTGSNQPQHF. Here the CDR3 DNA reads TGTGCCAGCAGCTTAGTGGGCCGGACAGGTAGCAATCAGCCCCAGCATTTT.

This rearrangement joins TRBV29-1 to TRBJ1-4; 9 bases map to TRBD1. Germline V CDR1 and CDR2: SQVTM, ANQGSEA. The CDR3 runs 16 residues. The V segment lost 4 bases and the J segment 7 bases; nucleotides outside the gene matches: 13. The CDR3: CSVGQDRGRRSEKLFF. In nucleotides, the CDR3 is TGCAGCGTTGGTCAAGACAGGGGGAGGAGGAGTGAAAAACTGTTTTTT.

This clonotype was picked up a small number of times. This chain uses TRBV6-2 or TRBV6-3 with TRBJ2-7; 12 bases match TRBD2. V lost 0 bases to trimming and J lost 11 bases; unmatched junction nucleotides: 8. The CDR3 loop spans 15 amino acids. In germline, CDR1 is MNHEY, CDR2 SVGEGT. DNA of the CDR3: TGTGCCAGCAGTTACTCGAGCCTAGCGGGAGGGAAAGAGTACTTC. This codes for CASSYSSLAGGKEYF.

This clonotype was seen many times. The chain recombines TRBV5-1 with TRBJ1-1, with D uncertain. The germline V gene has CDR1 SGHRS and CDR2 YFSETQ. The length of the CDR3 is 13 residues. The V end lost 0 bases, the J end lost 9 bases, and 12 bases lay between the germline ends. The CDR3 here is CASSLETAQKAFF. CDR3 bases: TGCGCCAGCAGCTTGGAAACGGCGCAAAAAGCTTTCTTT.

This rearrangement joins TRBV7-2 to TRBJ2-7; TRBD2 might be the D (5 bases). The germline CDR1 and CDR2 sequences are SGHTA and FQGNSA. The CDR3 extends over 15 amino acids. V was cut by 4 bases and J by 0 bases, with 13 bases left in between. The CDR3 DNA is TGTGCCAGCAGCTCCACTAGACCACCCTCCTACGAGCAGTACTTC. Translated: CASSSTRPPSYEQYF.

This clonotype was seen a handful of times. V usage is TRBV11-2 and J usage is TRBJ2-7; the match to TRBD2 covers 8 bases. J was trimmed by 3 bases and V by 0 bases; bases with no gene match: 13. In germline, CDR1 is SGHAT, CDR2 FQNNGV. This CDR3 contains 18 residues. This CDR3 reads CASSLDEGGGLAGYEQYF. The CDR3 bases are TGTGCCAGCAGCTTAGATGAGGGCGGTGGGCTAGCGGGCTACGAGCAGTACTTC.

The chain uses TRBV20-1 and TRBJ2-1; tentatively, D is TRBD1 (7 bases). The germline gives CDR1 DFQATT, CDR2 SNEGSKA (reference sequence). CDR3 length: 16 amino acids. V lost 0 bases, J lost 10 bases, and 22 bases lay in between. This CDR3 is CSARDRRGRNVQEQFF. The CDR3 coding sequence is TGCAGTGCTAGAGATCGGAGGGGGCGTAACGTTCAAGAGCAGTTCTTC.

This sequence joins TRBV19 and TRBJ1-6, with unresolved D. V lost 6 bases and J lost 6, with 12 bases in between. This CDR3 is built from 14 residues. CDR1 is LNHDA and CDR2 is SQIVND in the germline V gene (reference sequence). The chain's CDR3 is CASRLKQFNSPLHF. As DNA, the CDR3 is TGTGCCAGTAGACTCAAACAGTTTAATTCACCCCTCCACTTT.